This T cell receptor (beta chain) was observed in a study of a mutant IDH1 vaccine in newly diagnosed glioma. As for the study in general: Onset of vaccination occurred 4-6 weeks following radiotherapy alone, or with temozolomide cycles.

Between the trimmed V and J ends, which lost 5 bases and 5 bases, there was a span of 13 bases. CDR3 length: 14 amino acids. Germline V CDR1 and CDR2: SGHAT, FQNNGV. Profiled with immunoSEQ multiplex PCR; TCRdb holds only in-frame clones, not every one. Among around 100,000 clones listed, almost 90% were seen once. As to this clone: Its antigen is unidentified.

Time point reported: week 11, during vaccination. With topical imiquimod, each dose of the vaccine consisted of 300 ug of mutant IDH1 20-mer peptide. This chain connects TRBV11-2 to TRBJ2-1; unclear D gene. The sequence came from a woman aged 50 to 60 with glioma. The sample was PBMCs, taken from a glioma patient whose treatment included an IDH1 peptide vaccine. The CDR3 region is CASSQYYSDNEQFF. In DNA, the CDR3 is TGTGCCAGCAGCCAATATTACTCTGACAATGAGCAGTTCTTC. Variable domain in full (rest from reference TRBV11-2 and TRBJ2-1): EAGVAQSPRYKIIEKRQSVAFWCNPISGHATLYWYQQILGQGPKLLIQFQNNGVVDDSQLPKDRFSAERLKGVDSTLKIQPAKLEDSAVYLCASSQYYSDNEQFFGPGTRLTVL.